This T cell receptor beta chain was sequenced for a study of neurological immune-mediated disorders. Overall study findings and caveats: In HTLV-1-associated myelopathy, TCR clonal expansion was greatest, whereas multiple sclerosis had the least, falling below healthy controls.

V was trimmed by 4 bases and J by 4 bases, leaving 4 bases between them. The CDR3 runs to 11 residues. Germline CDR1 reads MDHEN; CDR2 reads SYDVKM. Documented time point: longitudinal time-point 2. PBMCs stored at -80 C, numbering 2 million, were the origin of the unsorted libraries. This clonotype appeared many times. Its antigen is not identified. Synthesis of cDNA was performed by 5'RACE using 10-nucleotide random UMIs. From 15-18 subjects, over 180 million TCR-beta sequences were obtained in each sequencing run. TCRdb re-derived calls from the 5' RACE reads in MiXCR, one entry per CDR3 protein. The sample contains 70,000 to 95,000 distinct CDR3 sequences, 13% of which appear only once.

This clonotype was obtained from a female donor with HTLV-1-associated myelopathy (HAM/TSP). The genes are TRBV28 and TRBJ1-2; D ambiguous. Specimen: PBMCs. In nucleotides, the CDR3 is TGTGCCAGCAGTTCGAGCTATGGCTACACCTTC. Its protein product is CASSSSYGYTF.